The source of this TCR beta chain is a study of siplizumab effects on memory and regulatory T cells. The assay was immunoSEQ multiplex PCR, and TCRdb's table has in-frame clones only and misses some. Of 60,000 or so clones listed, 90% to 95% are singletons. This clonotype was sampled from a human donor in good health. Sequencing was done on a sample of CD8+ T cells sorted from blood.

The chain's CDR3 is CASSQLIEPGGYTF. The DNA of the CDR3 is TGCGCCAGCAGCCAATTAATAGAGCCGGGGGGCTACACCTTC. The rearrangement links TRBV4-3 to TRBJ1-2; D call uncertain. V shed 2 bases and J shed 8 bases, with 15 bases lying between them. The CDR3 has 14 residues. Germline V gives CDR1 LGHNA, CDR2 YSLEER.